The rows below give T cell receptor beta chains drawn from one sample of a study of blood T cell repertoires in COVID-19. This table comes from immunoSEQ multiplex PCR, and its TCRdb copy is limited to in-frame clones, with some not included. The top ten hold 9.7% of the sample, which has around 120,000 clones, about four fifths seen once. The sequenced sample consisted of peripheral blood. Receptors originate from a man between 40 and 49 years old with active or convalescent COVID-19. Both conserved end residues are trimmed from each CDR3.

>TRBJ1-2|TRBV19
ASITRDSYGYT
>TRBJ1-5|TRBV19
ASSVSGTDISPQH
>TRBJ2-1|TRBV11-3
ASSLDGTSNEQF
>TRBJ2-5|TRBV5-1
ASSLDGGGRIKTQY
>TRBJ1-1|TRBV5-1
ASSSRGKNTEAF
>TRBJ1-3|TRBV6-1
ASSEVTNSGNTIY
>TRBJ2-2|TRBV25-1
ASRQTSTGFGELF
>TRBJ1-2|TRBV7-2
ASSLGSDGRSYGYT
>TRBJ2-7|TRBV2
ASSEVRTRGEQY
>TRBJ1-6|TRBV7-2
ASSLHEYAGFNSPLH
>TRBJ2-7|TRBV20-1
SARREYEQY
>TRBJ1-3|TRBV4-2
ATTEGYGNTIY
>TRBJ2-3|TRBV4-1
ASSQEDRLMAQY
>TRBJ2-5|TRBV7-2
ASSLEGGQETQY
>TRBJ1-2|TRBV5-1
ASSLLERGNYGYT
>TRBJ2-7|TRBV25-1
ASAPWRGGYEQY
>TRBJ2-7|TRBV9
ASSVGITGSYEQY